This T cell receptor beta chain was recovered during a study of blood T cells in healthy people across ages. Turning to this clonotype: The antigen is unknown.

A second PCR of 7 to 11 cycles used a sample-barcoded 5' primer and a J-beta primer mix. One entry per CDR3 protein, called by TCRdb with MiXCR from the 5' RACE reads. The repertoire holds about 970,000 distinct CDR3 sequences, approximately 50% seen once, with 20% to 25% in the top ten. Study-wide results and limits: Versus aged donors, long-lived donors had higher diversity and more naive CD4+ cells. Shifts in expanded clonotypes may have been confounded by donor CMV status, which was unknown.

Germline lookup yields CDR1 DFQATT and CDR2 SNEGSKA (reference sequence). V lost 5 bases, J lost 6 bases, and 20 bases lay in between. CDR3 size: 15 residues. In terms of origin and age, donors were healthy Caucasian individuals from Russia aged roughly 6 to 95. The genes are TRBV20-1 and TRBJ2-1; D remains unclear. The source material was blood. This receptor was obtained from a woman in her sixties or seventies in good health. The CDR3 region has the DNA TGCAGTGCTCGGACCGGGTCCCACGAAAGCAATGAGCAGTTCTTC. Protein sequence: CSARTGSHESNEQFF.